This T cell receptor beta chain comes out of a study of tumor-infiltrating lymphocytes in oesophageal squamous cell carcinoma. This CDR3 comprises 15 residues. CDR1 and CDR2 from the germline V gene are SGHNT and YYREEE (reference sequence). This clonotype was counted at least ten times. A much larger clone differs by one base, so this may be a read error. MiXCR, applied by TCRdb to the PCR reads, yields one record per CDR3 protein. The sample yields about 6,600 distinct CDR3 sequences, 15% to 17% seen once. The clonotype comes from a male donor with esophageal squamous cell carcinoma. V gene TRBV5-4 combines with J gene TRBJ2-1, with D perhaps TRBD1 or TRBD2 (5 bases each). TRBJ2-7 explains the end of the DNA better; the J call may be wrong. The specimen sequenced was blood. The CDR3 DNA follows: TGTGCCAGCAGCCGGAAGGGGACCTCCTACAATGAGCAGTACTTC. Its translation: CASSRKGTSYNEQYF.